The rows below give T cell receptor beta chains drawn from one sample of a study of blood T cell repertoires in COVID-19. Only in-frame clones appear in the TCRdb table, and some are missing; sequencing was by immunoSEQ multiplex PCR. This repertoire shows 340,000 or so clones, 65% to 85% found once; its top ten account for almost 3%. Material: peripheral blood. The receptors here all came from a man in his thirties or forties with active or convalescent COVID-19. Each CDR3 is given with its conserved first and last residue. Each record gives: clone size, J gene, CDR3 length, D gene, V gene, CDR3 DNA, CDR3 protein. D genes are given only for firm matches. Clone sizes are given selectively: once, few, many, or a class where the clone is expanded.

.	TRBJ1-1	15	TRBD1	TRBV4-2	TGTGCCAGCAGCCAAGTTGGGGGGACAGGGACTGAAGCTTTCTTT	CASSQVGGTGTEAFF
.	TRBJ1-3	16	.	TRBV7-2	TGTGCCAGCAGCTTAGGGCAGGGGAGCGCTGGAAACACCATATATTTT	CASSLGQGSAGNTIYF
.	TRBJ2-2	16	TRBD2	TRBV5-4	TGTGCCAGCAGTTCCGGGACTAGCGGCTACACCGGGGAGCTGTTTTTT	CASSSGTSGYTGELFF
.	TRBJ2-1	12	TRBD2	TRBV6-6	TGTGCCAGCAGTTACGGGCGGGAGGAGCAGTTCTTC	CASSYGREEQFF
.	TRBJ1-6	15	.	TRBV6-5	TGTGCCAGCGGGGGGGCGGGTGACGGTAATTCACCCCTCCACTTT	CASGGAGDGNSPLHF
.	TRBJ2-7	15	TRBD2	TRBV7-2	TGTGCCAGCAGCTTATTTCCTAGCGGTGGCTACGAGCAGTACTTC	CASSLFPSGGYEQYF
.	TRBJ1-1	12	.	TRBV6-1	TGTGCCAGCAGTGAACTGGAGGGCAAAGCTTTCTTT	CASSELEGKAFF
.	TRBJ1-5	13	.	TRBV19	TGTGCCAGTAAGGGGGAGGGGACGCAGCCCCAGCATTTT	CASKGEGTQPQHF
.	TRBJ2-7	15	TRBD2	TRBV9	TGTGCCAGCAGCACCAGTGGACTAGCGGGATACGAGCAGTACTTC	CASSTSGLAGYEQYF
.	TRBJ2-5	15	TRBD1	TRBV6-5	TGTGCCAGCAGTTACTCTGGGACAGGGGGAGAGACCCAGTACTTC	CASSYSGTGGETQYF
.	TRBJ2-4	15	.	TRBV6-5	TGTGCCAGCAGTTCCCGACTTCTAGCCAAAAACATTCAGTACTTC	CASSSRLLAKNIQYF
.	TRBJ1-1	14	.	TRBV13	TGTGCCAGCAGCCCGGGGATGGGTGGCACTGAAGCTTTCTTT	CASSPGMGGTEAFF
.	TRBJ2-1	18	TRBD2	TRBV3-1/TRBV3-2	TGTGCCAGCAGCCAAGGTAATCAAGGACTAGCGCTGTACAATGAGCAGTTCTTC	CASSQGNQGLALYNEQFF
once	TRBJ2-3	15	.	TRBV28	TGTGCCAGCAGTTTTGTCGGCGGGAGCACAGATACGCAGTATTTT	CASSFVGGSTDTQYF
many	TRBJ1-5	15	.	TRBV6-5	TGTGCCAGCAACCCTTCGGGGGGGGGCAATCAGCCCCAGCATTTT	CASNPSGGGNQPQHF
.	TRBJ2-7	18	TRBD2	TRBV5-4	TGTGCCAGCAGCCCGGGGGGGACTAGCGGGAGGGCTGTCTACGAGCAGTACTTC	CASSPGGTSGRAVYEQYF
.	TRBJ2-3	17	TRBD2	TRBV28	TGTGCCAGCAGTTTCTGGACTAGCGGGGCTAGCACAGATACGCAGTATTTT	CASSFWTSGASTDTQYF
.	TRBJ2-1	13	TRBD2	TRBV11-2	TGTGCCAGCAGCTTTGCGGGAGTGCAGGAGCAGTTCTTC	CASSFAGVQEQFF
.	TRBJ2-7	15	TRBD2	TRBV2	TGTGCCAGCAGTATGCTAGCGGGGGGGTACTACGAGCAGTACTTC	CASSMLAGGYYEQYF
.	TRBJ2-5	19	TRBD1	TRBV5-6	TGTGCCAGCAGCAACAGAGCGGGACAGGGGGCCGGTATATTAGAGACCCAGTACTTC	CASSNRAGQGAGILETQYF
.	TRBJ1-1	13	.	TRBV14	TGTGCCAGCAGCCCAGGGGTGGGCCAGGGGGCTTTCTTT	CASSPGVGQGAFF
.	TRBJ1-2	16	TRBD1	TRBV5-4	TGTGCCAGCAGCCACCCGGGACAGGGGACTGTTTATGGCTACACCTTC	CASSHPGQGTVYGYTF
.	TRBJ1-4	15	TRBD1	TRBV7-8	TGTGCCAGCAGTCGTTTCGGGACAGGAAATGAAAAACTGTTTTTT	CASSRFGTGNEKLFF
.	TRBJ1-2	13	.	TRBV14	TGTGCCAGCAGCTCCAGCAGGGGCGGGGGCTACACCTTC	CASSSSRGGGYTF
.	TRBJ1-1	16	.	TRBV7-2	TGTGCCAGCAGCCCCGTCAGTGCGGGGGGGAACACTGAAGCTTTCTTT	CASSPVSAGGNTEAFF
.	TRBJ2-5	15	.	TRBV13	TGTGCCAGCAGCCCTCTCCCAGGGGTACAAGAGACCCAGTACTTC	CASSPLPGVQETQYF
.	TRBJ2-2	20	TRBD1	TRBV27	TGTGCCAGCAGTTTATCCATCCCGGACAGGGGGAGAAGGAACACCGGGGAGCTGTTTTTT	CASSLSIPDRGRRNTGELFF
.	TRBJ1-2	13	.	TRBV27	TGTGCCAGCAGTTTTACCCAGGCGGGTGGCTACACCTTC	CASSFTQAGGYTF
.	TRBJ1-2	10	.	TRBV21-1	TGTGCCAGGGGGAGGGGTGGCTACACCTTC	CARGRGGYTF
.	TRBJ1-2	16	TRBD1	TRBV7-9	TGTGCCAGCAGCTCACGTTCCCGGGACAGCAACTATGGCTACACCTTC	CASSSRSRDSNYGYTF
.	TRBJ1-4	13	.	TRBV29-1	TGCAGCGTGCCGGGTCCAACGGATGAAAAACTGTTTTTT	CSVPGPTDEKLFF
once	TRBJ2-1	15	.	TRBV24-1	TGTGCCACCAGTGTACAGGGCCGCGCTGGGGATGAGCAGTTCTTC	CATSVQGRAGDEQFF
.	TRBJ2-2	19	TRBD2	TRBV4-1	TGCGCCAGCAGCCCCCCGAGTAGCGGGGGGGTTTTTAGTGCCGGGGAGCTGTTTTTT	CASSPPSSGGVFSAGELFF
.	TRBJ2-1	16	TRBD1	TRBV5-6	TGTGCCAGCAGCTTGGGGACAGGTGGAATCTACAATGAGCAGTTCTTC	CASSLGTGGIYNEQFF
.	TRBJ2-2	13	TRBD2	TRBV6-2/TRBV6-3	TGTGCCAGCAGTGGGCGGGAGTCCGGGGAGCTGTTTTTT	CASSGRESGELFF
.	TRBJ2-1	15	TRBD2	TRBV9	TGTGCCAGCAGCGGTAGCGGGAGTGGGTACAATGAGCAGTTCTTC	CASSGSGSGYNEQFF
.	TRBJ2-7	13	.	TRBV4-2	TGTGCCAGCAGCCAACCAGGCCCCTACGAGCAGTACTTC	CASSQPGPYEQYF
once	TRBJ1-1	15	.	TRBV7-2	TGTGCCAGCAGCTTAGACAGCCGAGGGAGCACTGAAGCTTTCTTT	CASSLDSRGSTEAFF
.	TRBJ1-2	15	.	TRBV4-1	TGCGCCAGCAGCCAAGCCCCCCGGGGGGCCTATGGCTACACCTTC	CASSQAPRGAYGYTF
.	TRBJ1-5	15	.	TRBV15	TGTGCCACCAGCAGGGCTACTACGCTTGGCCAGCCCCAGCATTTT	CATSRATTLGQPQHF
.	TRBJ2-5	15	.	TRBV7-3	TGTGCCAGCAGCTCAACGCCCCTGAAGGGGGAGACCCAGTACTTC	CASSSTPLKGETQYF
.	TRBJ2-7	15	TRBD2	TRBV6-5	TGTGCCAGCGGGCCGAGACTAGCGGGGGAGCCGGGGCAGTACTTC	CASGPRLAGEPGQYF
.	TRBJ1-1	14	.	TRBV18	TGTGCCAGCTCACCACTTCAGGGCCACACTGAAGCTTTCTTT	CASSPLQGHTEAFF
.	TRBJ2-1	17	TRBD2	TRBV28	TGTGCCAGCAGTCTAGCGGGAGGGCCTCATGGTTACAATGAGCAGTTCTTC	CASSLAGGPHGYNEQFF
few	TRBJ1-1	13	.	TRBV6-1	TGTGCCAGCAGTGAGTCAGGGGTTTTTGAAGCTTTCTTT	CASSESGVFEAFF
.	TRBJ2-7	14	TRBD1	TRBV19	TGTGCCAGTAGTATGTCAGGGGGTGGATACGAGCAGTACTTC	CASSMSGGGYEQYF
.	TRBJ1-3	12	.	TRBV19	TGTGCCAGTACCTCCCCCGGGAACACCATATATTTT	CASTSPGNTIYF
.	TRBJ2-7	15	.	TRBV7-9	TGTGCCAGCAGCTTCGTAACAGGGTTAATTGGCGAGCAGTACTTC	CASSFVTGLIGEQYF
.	TRBJ1-2	13	.	TRBV6-5	TGTGCCAGCAGAATCTGGGCTTCGGAAGGCTACACCTTC	CASRIWASEGYTF
once	TRBJ2-7	12	.	TRBV9	TGTGCCAGCAGCTTTAGAGGAGGGGAGCAGTACTTC	CASSFRGGEQYF
.	TRBJ1-5	13	.	TRBV28	TGTGCCAGCAGCACAGGGATCAATCAGCCCCAGCATTTT	CASSTGINQPQHF
.	TRBJ2-7	15	TRBD2	TRBV7-2	TGTGCCAGCAGCTTGAAAGCGGGGGAGGTCTTCGAGCAGTACTTC	CASSLKAGEVFEQYF
.	TRBJ2-7	14	TRBD1	TRBV7-8	TGTGCCAGCAGGGGGTACAGGGGCTCCTACGAGCAGTACTTC	CASRGYRGSYEQYF
.	TRBJ2-7	14	TRBD2	TRBV6-6	TGTGCCAGCACCCGGACTAGCGGGAGTCGAGAGCAGTACTTC	CASTRTSGSREQYF
.	TRBJ2-1	12	TRBD2	TRBV9	TGTGCCAGCAGCGTAGGGGAGGGTTCGCAGTTCTTC	CASSVGEGSQFF
.	TRBJ2-1	14	TRBD2	TRBV6-5	TGTGCCAGCAGCCTTGGACTAGAATACAATGAGCAGTTCTTC	CASSLGLEYNEQFF
.	TRBJ2-1	15	TRBD2	TRBV9	TGTGCCAGCAGCGGGACTAGCGGGAGGGAGGATGAGCAGTTCTTC	CASSGTSGREDEQFF
.	TRBJ1-5	17	.	TRBV5-8	TGTGCCAGCAGCAGCGGGACCGAGATCCATGGCAATCAGCCCCAGCATTTT	CASSSGTEIHGNQPQHF
.	TRBJ2-2	16	.	TRBV9	TGTGCCAGCAGCGTAGGGGCGGGCAGCAACACCGGGGAGCTGTTTTTT	CASSVGAGSNTGELFF